These 3 T cell receptor beta chains were all obtained from the same sample, sequenced in a study of vaccination effects on CD4 cells after COVID-19. Profiling relied on immunoSEQ multiplex PCR, and the TCRdb table lists in-frame clones only, not all of them. Of some 66,000 clones in the sample, roughly 80% are singletons; the top ten hold about 2.5%. Isolation of CD4+ T cells took place after ten to eleven days of culture. Each participant was given two doses of one vaccine (BNT162b2 or mRNA-1273). These TCRs are of unknown antigen specificity. The material sequenced was CD4+ T cells from PBMCs cultured without peptide, taken after COVID-19 vaccination. The receptors originated from a human donor who received a COVID-19 vaccine.

The rearrangement joins TRBV6-5 to TRBJ1-5; possibly TRBD1 for D (6 bases). This CDR3 is built from 15 residues. The V gene lost 5 bases and the J gene lost 3 bases, with 14 bases spanning the gap. The germline V gene encodes CDR1 MNHEY and CDR2 SVGAGI. This chain's CDR3 is CASSPQGSLNQPQHF. The CDR3 region has the DNA TGTGCCAGCAGTCCACAGGGCTCCCTCAATCAGCCCCAGCATTTT.

The chain couples TRBV7-2 to TRBJ2-3, with 12 bases aligning to TRBD2. In germline, CDR1 is SGHTA, CDR2 FQGNSA. V lost 1 base and J lost 0; bases outside the gene matches: 2. The CDR3 spans 17 residues. CDR3 in DNA: TGTGCCAGCAGCTTAGGTCTAGCGGGGGGGAGCACAGATACGCAGTATTTT. It encodes CASSLGLAGGSTDTQYF.

This chain uses TRBV30 with TRBJ2-6; D not certain. V lost 2 bases, J lost 0 bases, and 17 bases lay in between. CDR1 is GTSNPN, CDR2 SVGIG, per germline (reference sequence). This CDR3 comprises 18 residues. CDR3 DNA: TGTGCCTGGAGTTTCGCCTTTCTCGGTAGCTCTGGGGCCAACGTCCTGACTTTC. This gives the protein CAWSFAFLGSSGANVLTF.